These T cell receptor beta chains were read from a single sample in a study of T-cell reconstitution after alpha-beta-depleted transplantation in children. One entry per CDR3 protein results from TCRdb running MiXCR on the PCR reads. The sample gives about 540,000 distinct CDR3 sequences, about 17% of which show up once; approximately 3% is in the top ten. The sequencing used PBMCs from the stem cell graft donor, collected from the stem cell graft. Source of these receptors: a human donor who donated a stem cell graft to a child with acute lymphoblastic leukemia. CDR3s include the opening cysteine and the closing phenylalanine or tryptophan. A D gene is named only where the DNA matches it firmly. Size values are once, few and many counts, or a class for expanded clones, and some rows have none.

TRBJ1-4 TRBV5-1 TRBD1 NA CASSSERDSNEKLFF TGCGCCAGCAGCTCCGAACGGGACAGTAATGAAAAACTGTTTTTT
TRBJ2-7 TRBV4-2 NA few CASSQDKRVYEQYF TGTGCCAGCAGCCAAGATAAGAGGGTTTACGAGCAGTACTTC
TRBJ2-3 TRBV4-2 NA NA CASSQVDGGTDTQYF TGTGCCAGCAGCCAAGTGGATGGGGGCACAGATACGCAGTATTTT
TRBJ1-2 TRBV7-9 NA NA CASSPSDGSYGYTF TGTGCCAGCAGCCCCTCCGACGGATCCTATGGCTACACCTTC
TRBJ2-7 TRBV27 NA NA CASSSDAESYEQYF TGTGCCAGCAGTTCGGACGCGGAATCCTACGAGCAGTACTTC
TRBJ2-6 TRBV28 NA NA CASSLSDRTGANVLTF TGTGCCAGCAGTTTGAGTGACCGTACTGGGGCCAACGTCCTGACTTTC
TRBJ2-7 TRBV9 NA NA CASSVAEGAYEQYF TGTGCCAGCAGCGTAGCTGAGGGGGCCTACGAGCAGTACTTC
TRBJ2-7 TRBV5-1 NA NA CASSLDGKEQYF TGCGCCAGCAGCTTGGACGGCAAGGAGCAGTACTTC
TRBJ2-1 TRBV20-1 NA few CSASLKRLYGNEQFF TGCAGTGCTAGCTTGAAGAGACTATACGGCAATGAGCAGTTCTTC
TRBJ2-2 TRBV10-3 TRBD2 NA CATSKFGAGERSGELFF TGTGCCACCTCGAAGTTTGGAGCGGGAGAGCGGAGCGGGGAGCTGTTTTTT
TRBJ2-7 TRBV6-5 NA NA CASSYARAYEQYF TGTGCCAGCAGTTACGCGAGAGCCTACGAGCAGTACTTC